This is a list of T cell receptor beta chains from one sample in a study of cytomegalovirus exposure and HLA in healthy donors. The data were produced by immunoSEQ multiplex PCR, yet TCRdb's version contains in-frame clones alone and is incomplete. The sample carries 160,000 or so clones, approximately 83% recorded once. Sequenced sample: PBMCs. The receptor source for this set is a woman aged 18-30 years in good health and CMV-seronegative. Each CDR3 is given with its conserved first and last residue. D genes are given only for firm matches. Size tells how often a clone was seen (once, few, many) or the class of an expanded clone, and some rows leave it out.

size	length	D	V	J	CDR3	DNA
.	15	TRBD1	TRBV19	TRBJ1-1	CASSMVRQGGTEAFF	TGTGCCAGCAGTATGGTTCGACAGGGGGGCACTGAAGCTTTCTTT
.	16	TRBD1	TRBV11-3	TRBJ1-2	CASSPLTGGLDYGYTF	TGTGCCAGCAGCCCCTTGACAGGGGGCCTAGACTATGGCTACACCTTC
.	15	TRBD2	TRBV5-6	TRBJ2-7	CASAGGGPSSYEQYF	TGTGCCAGTGCGGGAGGGGGCCCGAGCTCCTACGAGCAGTACTTC
.	15	TRBD1	TRBV5-1	TRBJ1-1	CASSLPAGGNTEAFF	TGCGCCAGCAGCTTGCCTGCAGGGGGGAACACTGAAGCTTTCTTT
.	15	.	TRBV11-2	TRBJ1-1	CASSFTQSLNTEAFF	TGTGCCAGCAGCTTTACCCAGTCACTGAACACTGAAGCTTTCTTT
once	15	TRBD2	TRBV2	TRBJ2-1	CASTLLAGGTNEQFF	TGTGCCAGCACTCTACTAGCGGGGGGAACCAATGAGCAGTTCTTC
.	13	.	TRBV28	TRBJ1-2	CASSNLRVYGYTF	TGTGCCAGCAGCAACCTCCGAGTATATGGCTACACCTTC
.	14	.	TRBV6-1	TRBJ1-2	CASSELDGNYGYTF	TGTGCCAGCAGTGAACTCGACGGGAACTATGGCTACACCTTC
.	18	TRBD1	TRBV19	TRBJ1-2	CASSIQSGARGPPYGYTF	TGTGCCAGTAGTATACAGAGCGGGGCCAGGGGGCCGCCTTATGGCTACACCTTC
.	16	TRBD2	TRBV6-1	TRBJ2-1	CASSEREGVNWNEQFF	TGTGCCAGCAGTGAGCGGGAGGGAGTTAATTGGAATGAGCAGTTCTTC
.	15	.	TRBV28	TRBJ2-1	CASSLTGVAYNEQFF	TGTGCCAGCAGTTTAACGGGGGTCGCTTACAATGAGCAGTTCTTC
.	14	TRBD1	TRBV27	TRBJ2-1	CASSSGTDRNEQFF	TGTGCCAGCAGTTCGGGGACAGACCGGAATGAGCAGTTCTTC
.	13	.	TRBV29-1	TRBJ2-4	CSVLQGLENIQYF	TGCAGCGTTCTACAGGGATTAGAGAACATTCAGTACTTC
.	15	.	TRBV13	TRBJ1-2	CASSPRTDLNYGYTF	TGTGCCAGCAGCCCACGGACAGACCTCAACTATGGCTACACCTTC
.	16	TRBD1	TRBV11-2	TRBJ2-1	CASSLGFRTGDREQFF	TGTGCCAGCAGCTTAGGGTTCAGGACAGGGGATCGTGAGCAGTTCTTC
.	16	TRBD1	TRBV6-4	TRBJ2-7	CASSETQGQGAQEQYF	TGTGCCAGCAGTGAAACCCAGGGACAGGGGGCGCAGGAGCAGTACTTC